The present T cell receptor beta chain was sequenced within a study of blood T cell repertoires in COVID-19 (dated by TCRdb to about 2020). Notes on the research overall: The collaborator samples originated in the United States, Italy and Spain and spanned the acute and convalescent phases of COVID-19. The material from the prospective study consisted of cDNA or gDNA derived from T cells, B-cell-depleted T cells, or PBMCs. Subjects who had been exposed to COVID-19, were actively infected with it, or had recovered from it provided the deeply sampled blood TCRbeta repertoires that made up the dataset. The repertoires were released in a freely available public database intended as a resource for research on the immune response to SARS-CoV-2. The samples were drawn from two sources: the first 160 participants of the ongoing ImmuneRACE study, and some 1,300 subjects contributed by 6 global collaborators. Sample metadata almost always included a de-identified subject ID, COVID-19 status, age in years and sex. Where available, HLA class I and class II types were taken from metadata supplied by the sample provider and were not determined by assay-based typing. Study-wide conclusions, independent of this receptor: The amount of clinical and demographic metadata varied by source and participant and was provided uncurated.

For CDR1 and CDR2, the germline V gene lists KGHSH and LQKENI. The CDR3, from cysteine to phenylalanine, totals 15 residues. Only the CDR3 region is kept as DNA, spanning 45 bases read in frame from base 1. Compared with germline, V lacks 4 bases and J lacks 2 bases; bases without a gene match: 6. TCRbeta CDR3 regions were amplified from genomic DNA using the immunoSEQ Assay, a bias-controlled multiplex PCR. Regarding the original processing steps: Within the assay, amplification of reference gene primers was used to estimate how many nucleated cells each sample contained. To quantify the absolute abundance of each unique TCRbeta CDR3 rearrangement, sequence reads were collapsed and filtered. For each sample, productive Simpson clonality was calculated as the square root of Simpson's diversity index over productive rearrangements. TCRdb obtained this table from immuneACCESS and retained in-frame rearrangements with V and J assigned. These tables miss some clones; where compared with another copy, unresolved V genes account for less than half of the shortfall, and the remainder is unexplained. V, J and clone size are those of that table, while D and trimming were read from the DNA. For this sample the table gives about 430,000 clones, of which 88% were detected only once. Approximately 1.5% of the sample goes to the ten largest clones.

For this clone: It has no known antigen specificity. There are no base qualities to consult, and no much larger clone falls within one base.

Participants in the prospective study were aged roughly 18 to 100 years, lived in under 30 United States geographic areas, and enrolled through a virtual design. In the prospective study, cohorts were assigned on the basis of participant-reported clinical history obtained from a screening survey and a study questionnaire. Exposed participants were defined as having been in contact with someone with a PCR-confirmed or clinician-diagnosed COVID-19 case within 2 weeks of study entry. In the prospective study, whole blood, serum and a nasopharyngeal or oropharyngeal swab were collected from each participant by mobile phlebotomists. Additional blood draws and questionnaires over an approximately 2-month period could optionally be provided by prospective study participants. Blood samples from the prospective study were shipped frozen or at room temperature prior to DNA extraction.

Sequenced: PBMCs or T cells enriched from blood (not recorded which). The sequence came from a woman in her late teens or twenties who had been exposed to COVID-19. This chain joins TRBV18 to TRBJ1-1; TRBD1 fits 8 bases in the junction. The nucleotide sequence reads as follows: TGTGCCAGCTCACTGACTGACAGGGGTAACACTGAAGCTTTCTTT. Translated, this is CASSLTDRGNTEAFF.